Many counts were recorded for the clone carrying this T cell receptor (beta chain). Its cognate antigen is unknown. The sample comes from a study of vaccination effects on CD4 cells after COVID-19. Clones were read by immunoSEQ multiplex PCR, and TCRdb kept only the in-frame ones, dropping some. This table has some 50,000 clones, around three quarters appearing once. Germline V gene data show CDR1 as SEHNR and CDR2 as FQNEAQ (reference sequence). The V and J ends lost 6 bases and 4 bases, in that order; junction bases with no gene match: 5. This CDR3 contains 14 residues. Antigen-specific CD4+ T cells expanded by the ViraFEST assay with viral peptide pools were then sequenced. Following an approximately ten-day culture, CD4+ T cells were purified. Participants were given two doses of BNT162b2 or mRNA-1273 vaccine.

The V gene is TRBV7-9, the J gene TRBJ1-2; 10 bases line up with TRBD1. The clonotype was recovered from a human donor who received a COVID-19 vaccine. This specimen was CD4+ T cells from PBMCs cultured with HCoV-OC43 spike peptides, taken after COVID-19 vaccination. Subset defined: HCoV-OC43 spike overlapping peptide pool stimulation. The CDR3 protein is CASRLGTGAYGYTF. Here the CDR3 DNA reads TGTGCCAGCAGACTCGGGACAGGGGCCTATGGCTACACCTTC. Full variable domain (outside the CDR3, taken from reference TRBV7-9 and TRBJ1-2): DTGVSQNPRHKITKRGQNVTFRCDPISEHNRLYWYRQTLGQGPEFLTYFQNEAQLEKSRLLSDRFSAERPKGSFSTLEIQRTEQGDSAMYLCASRLGTGAYGYTFGSGTRLTVV.